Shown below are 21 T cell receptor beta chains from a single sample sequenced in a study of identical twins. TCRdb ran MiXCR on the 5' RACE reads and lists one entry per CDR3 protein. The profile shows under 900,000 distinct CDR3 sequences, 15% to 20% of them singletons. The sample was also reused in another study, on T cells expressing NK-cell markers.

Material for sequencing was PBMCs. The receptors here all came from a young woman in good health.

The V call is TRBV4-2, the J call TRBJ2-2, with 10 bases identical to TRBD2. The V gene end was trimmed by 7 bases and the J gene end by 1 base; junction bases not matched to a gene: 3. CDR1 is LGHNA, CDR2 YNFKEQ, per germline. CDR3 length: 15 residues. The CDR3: CASTIAGGNTGELFF. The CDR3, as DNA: TGTGCCAGCACGATAGCGGGGGGGAACACCGGGGAGCTGTTTTTT.

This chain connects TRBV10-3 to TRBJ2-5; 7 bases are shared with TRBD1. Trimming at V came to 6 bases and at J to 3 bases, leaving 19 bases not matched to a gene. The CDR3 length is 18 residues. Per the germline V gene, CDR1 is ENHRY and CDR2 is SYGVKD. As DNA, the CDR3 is TGTGCCATCAGCGGAAACAGAACAGGGGTCCCCCTAAAAGAGACCCAGTACTTC. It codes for CAISGNRTGVPLKETQYF.

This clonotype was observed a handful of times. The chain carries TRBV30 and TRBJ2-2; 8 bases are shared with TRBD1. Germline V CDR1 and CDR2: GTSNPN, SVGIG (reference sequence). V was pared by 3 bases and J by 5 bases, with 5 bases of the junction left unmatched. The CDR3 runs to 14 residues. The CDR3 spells CAWRRQGITGELFF. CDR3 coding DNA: TGTGCCTGGAGGAGACAGGGGATTACCGGGGAGCTGTTTTTT.

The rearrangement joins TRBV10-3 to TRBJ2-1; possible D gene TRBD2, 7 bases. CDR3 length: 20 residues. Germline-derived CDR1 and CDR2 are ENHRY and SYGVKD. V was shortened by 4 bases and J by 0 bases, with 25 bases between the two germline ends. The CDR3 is CAISAPRGASGTSSYNEQFF. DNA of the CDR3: TGTGCCATCAGTGCCCCCCGGGGGGCTAGCGGAACAAGCTCCTACAATGAGCAGTTCTTC.

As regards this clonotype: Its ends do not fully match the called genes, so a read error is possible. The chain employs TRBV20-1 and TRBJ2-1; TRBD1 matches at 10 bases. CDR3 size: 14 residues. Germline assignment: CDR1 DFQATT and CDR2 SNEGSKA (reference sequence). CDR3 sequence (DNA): TGTCACCCCGCGGGACAGGGGCCGTACAATGAGCAGTTCTTC. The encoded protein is CHPAGQGPYNEQFF.

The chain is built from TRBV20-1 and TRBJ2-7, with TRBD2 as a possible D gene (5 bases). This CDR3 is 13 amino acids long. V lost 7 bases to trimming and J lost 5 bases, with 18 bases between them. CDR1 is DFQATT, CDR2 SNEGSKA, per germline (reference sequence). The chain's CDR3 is CSGQPGRRNEQYF. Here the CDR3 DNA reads TGCAGTGGCCAACCGGGAAGGAGGAACGAGCAGTACTTC.

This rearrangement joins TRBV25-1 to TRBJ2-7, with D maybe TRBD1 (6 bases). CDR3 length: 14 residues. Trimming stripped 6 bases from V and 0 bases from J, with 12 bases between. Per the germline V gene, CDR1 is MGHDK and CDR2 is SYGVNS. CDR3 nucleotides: TGTGCCAGCAGCATGACAGGCATCTCCTACGAGCAGTACTTC. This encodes CASSMTGISYEQYF.

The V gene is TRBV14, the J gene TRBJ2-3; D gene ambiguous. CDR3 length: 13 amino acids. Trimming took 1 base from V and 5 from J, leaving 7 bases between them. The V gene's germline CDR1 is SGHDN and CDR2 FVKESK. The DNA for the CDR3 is TGTGCCAGCAGCCAAGTAGGGCTAGATACGCAGTATTTT. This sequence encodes CASSQVGLDTQYF.

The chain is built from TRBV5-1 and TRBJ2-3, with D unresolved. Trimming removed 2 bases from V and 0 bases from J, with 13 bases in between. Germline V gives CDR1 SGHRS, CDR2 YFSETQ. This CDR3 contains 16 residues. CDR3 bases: TGCGCCAGCAGCTTCCAGACATTAACTAGCACAGATACGCAGTATTTT. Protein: CASSFQTLTSTDTQYF.

This CDR3 reads CASSLPGLAGGATSTDTQYF. In nucleotides, the CDR3 is TGTGCCAGCAGTTTACCTGGACTAGCGGGGGGGGCGACCTCCACAGATACGCAGTATTTT. V and J are TRBV12-3 or TRBV12-4 and TRBJ2-3; 15 bases fit TRBD2. Germline trimming cut 2 bases from V and 2 bases from J; bases unmatched to any gene: 11. This CDR3 has 20 amino acids.

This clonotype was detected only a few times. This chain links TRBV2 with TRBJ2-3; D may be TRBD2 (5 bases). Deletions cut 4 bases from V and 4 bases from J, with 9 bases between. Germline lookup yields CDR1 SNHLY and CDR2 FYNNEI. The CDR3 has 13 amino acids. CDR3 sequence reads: CASSVYSADTQYF. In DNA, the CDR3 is TGTGCCAGCAGTGTTTATAGCGCAGATACGCAGTATTTT.

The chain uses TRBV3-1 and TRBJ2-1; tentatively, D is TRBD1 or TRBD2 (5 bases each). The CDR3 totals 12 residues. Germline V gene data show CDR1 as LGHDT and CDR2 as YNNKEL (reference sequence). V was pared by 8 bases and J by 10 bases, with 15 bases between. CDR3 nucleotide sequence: TGTGCCAGCCGGGACCCACACCAGGAGCAGTTCTTC. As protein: CASRDPHQEQFF.

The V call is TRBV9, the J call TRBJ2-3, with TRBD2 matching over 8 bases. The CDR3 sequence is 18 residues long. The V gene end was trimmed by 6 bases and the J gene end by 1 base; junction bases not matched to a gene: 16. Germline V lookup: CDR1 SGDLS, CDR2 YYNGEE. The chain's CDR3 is CASTGGPSFFIGTDTQYF. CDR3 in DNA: TGTGCCAGCACGGGAGGGCCGTCGTTCTTTATTGGCACAGATACGCAGTATTTT.

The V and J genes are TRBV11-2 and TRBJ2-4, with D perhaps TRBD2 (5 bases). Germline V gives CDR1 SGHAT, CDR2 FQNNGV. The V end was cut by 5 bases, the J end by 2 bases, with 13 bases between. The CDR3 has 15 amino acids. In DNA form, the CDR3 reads TGTGCCAGCAGCCCCCTCCGAGGGTCCAAAAACATTCAGTACTTC. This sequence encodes CASSPLRGSKNIQYF.

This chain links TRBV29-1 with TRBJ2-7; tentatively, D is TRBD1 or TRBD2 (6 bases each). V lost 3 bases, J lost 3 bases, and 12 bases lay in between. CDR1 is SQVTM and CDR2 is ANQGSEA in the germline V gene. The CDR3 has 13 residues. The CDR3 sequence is CSVESGGGYEQYF. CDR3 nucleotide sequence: TGCAGCGTTGAGTCCGGGGGCGGCTACGAGCAGTACTTC.

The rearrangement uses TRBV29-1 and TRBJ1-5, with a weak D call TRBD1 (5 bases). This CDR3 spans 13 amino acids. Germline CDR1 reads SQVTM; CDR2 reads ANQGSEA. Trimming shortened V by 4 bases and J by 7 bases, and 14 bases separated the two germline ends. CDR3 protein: CSVVGQGGQPQHF. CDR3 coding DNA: TGCAGCGTTGTAGGGCAGGGTGGGCAGCCCCAGCATTTT. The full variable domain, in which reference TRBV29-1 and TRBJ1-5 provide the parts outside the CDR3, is SAVISQKPSRDICQRGTSLTIQCQVDSQVTMMFWYRQQPGQSLTLIATANQGSEATYESGFVIDKFPISRPNLTFSTLTVSNMSPEDSSIYLCSVVGQGGQPQHFGDGTRLSIL.

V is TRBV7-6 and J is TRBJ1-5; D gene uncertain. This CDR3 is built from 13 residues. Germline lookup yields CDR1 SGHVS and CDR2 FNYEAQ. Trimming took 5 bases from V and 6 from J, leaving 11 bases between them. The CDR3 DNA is TGTGCCAGCAGCCTTTTTCCGGGTCAGCCCCAGCATTTT. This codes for CASSLFPGQPQHF.

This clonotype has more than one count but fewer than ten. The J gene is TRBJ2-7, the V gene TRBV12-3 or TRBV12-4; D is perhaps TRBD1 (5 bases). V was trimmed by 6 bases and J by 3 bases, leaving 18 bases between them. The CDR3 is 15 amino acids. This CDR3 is CASSQRGGRFYEQYF. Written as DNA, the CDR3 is TGTGCCAGCAGCCAAAGGGGCGGCAGATTCTACGAGCAGTACTTC.

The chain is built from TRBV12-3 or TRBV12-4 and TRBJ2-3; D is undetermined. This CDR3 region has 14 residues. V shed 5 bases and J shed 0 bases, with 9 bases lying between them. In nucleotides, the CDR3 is TGTGCCAGCAGTCTCCATTCTAGCACAGATACGCAGTATTTT. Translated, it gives CASSLHSSTDTQYF.

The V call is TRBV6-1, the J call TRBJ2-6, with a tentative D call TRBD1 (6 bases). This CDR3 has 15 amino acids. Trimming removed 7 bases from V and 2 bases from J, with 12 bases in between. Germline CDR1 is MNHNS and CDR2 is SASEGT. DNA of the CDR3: TGTGCCAGCACAGTAAAGGGGGCTGGGGCCAACGTCCTGACTTTC. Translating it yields CASTVKGAGANVLTF.

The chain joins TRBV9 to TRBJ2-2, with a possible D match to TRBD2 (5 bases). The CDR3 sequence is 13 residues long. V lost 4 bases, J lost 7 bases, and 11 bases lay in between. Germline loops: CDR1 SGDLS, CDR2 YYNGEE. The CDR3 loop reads CASSPRLYGELFF. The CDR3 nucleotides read TGTGCCAGCAGCCCTCGACTATACGGGGAGCTGTTTTTT.